One and the same sample provided the 5 T cell receptor beta chains below, sequenced in a study of T cell responses to AZD1222 COVID-19 vaccine. The table came from immunoSEQ multiplex PCR; TCRdb's copy has only in-frame clones and leaves some out. The sample lists 100,000 to 150,000 clones, roughly 90% occurring once. Specimen: peripheral blood, collected on day 0 of AZD1222 vaccination. The receptors shown here come from an adult in good health.

This sequence joins TRBV27 and TRBJ1-4; the match to TRBD1 covers 9 bases. The CDR3 loop spans 15 amino acids. The ends lost 2 bases at V and 8 bases at J; junction bases unmatched: 6. The germline CDR1 and CDR2 sequences are MNHEY and SMNVEV (reference sequence). This CDR3 is CASSLLQGAPEKLFF. For the CDR3, the DNA is TGTGCCAGCAGTTTACTACAGGGGGCCCCGGAAAAACTGTTTTTT.

The genes are TRBV28 and TRBJ2-7; possible D gene TRBD1, 6 bases. This CDR3 has 16 residues. Germline V gene lookup returns CDR1 MDHEN and CDR2 SYDVKM. The V end lost 4 bases, the J end lost 1 base, and 17 bases lay between the germline ends. The CDR3 DNA is TGTGCCAGCAGTTACGTTACAGGGCCCCCTTCCTACGAGCAGTACTTC. It codes for CASSYVTGPPSYEQYF.

The rearrangement uses TRBV11-2 and TRBJ1-3; D remains unclear. This CDR3 has 13 residues. With 1 base removed from V and 4 bases from J, the gap between germline ends came to 5 bases. The germline gives CDR1 SGHAT, CDR2 FQNNGV. This chain's CDR3 is CASSLGTGNTIYF. CDR3 DNA sequence: TGTGCCAGCAGCTTAGGTACGGGAAACACCATATATTTT.

V gene TRBV6-5 combines with J gene TRBJ2-7; D not certain. The germline gives CDR1 MNHEY, CDR2 SVGAGI. The CDR3 is 13 amino acids. V lost 0 bases, J lost 2 bases, and 5 bases lay in between. This chain's CDR3 is CASSYSRAYEQYF. CDR3 nucleotides: TGTGCCAGCAGTTACTCCCGGGCCTACGAGCAGTACTTC.

The chain couples TRBV5-1 to TRBJ2-1, with 7 bases fitting TRBD1. After removal of 0 bases from V and 8 bases from J, the junction contained 8 bases not matched to a gene. CDR3 length: 15 amino acids. The V gene's germline CDR1 is SGHRS and CDR2 YFSETQ. The CDR3 bases are TGCGCCAGCAGCTTGGGACAGGGTTCGGGCTATGAGCAGTTCTTC. It is translated as CASSLGQGSGYEQFF.